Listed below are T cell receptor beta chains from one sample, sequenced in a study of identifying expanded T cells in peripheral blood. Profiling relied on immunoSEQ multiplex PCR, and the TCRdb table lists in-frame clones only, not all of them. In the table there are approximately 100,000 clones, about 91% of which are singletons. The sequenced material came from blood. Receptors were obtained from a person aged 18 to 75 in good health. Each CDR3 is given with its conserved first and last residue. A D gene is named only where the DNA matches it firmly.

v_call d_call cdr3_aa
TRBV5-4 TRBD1 CASSLAGQGNEKLFF
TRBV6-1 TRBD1 CASTQGAHQPQHF
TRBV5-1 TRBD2 CASSLTSGSPIEQYF
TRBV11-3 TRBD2 CASSLEPRGDQYF
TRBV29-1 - CSVEISTGDGYTF
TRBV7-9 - CASSLKGGAEGTQYF
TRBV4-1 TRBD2 CASSQDRWTSPNEQFF
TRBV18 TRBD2 CASSLAGKETQYF
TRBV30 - CAWSLAVASMNTF
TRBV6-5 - CASSEGGHSYEQYF
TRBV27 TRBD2 CASSLETSGSYEQYF
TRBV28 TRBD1 CASSSTGVTGNTIYF
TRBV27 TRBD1 CASSLSAQGDYTF
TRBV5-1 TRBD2 CASSLVGLAPQETQYF
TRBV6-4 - CASSDTGGAGANVLTF
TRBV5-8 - CASSYRPSYEQYF
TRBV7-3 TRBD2 CASSSGLAAHNEQFF
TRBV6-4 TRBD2 CASSDGTSGYEQFF
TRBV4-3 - CASSQGANTEAFF
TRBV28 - CASSRNALVQLFF
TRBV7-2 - CASSPRSGTEAFF
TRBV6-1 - CASSVGRAGNQPQHF
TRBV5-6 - CASSLLRFRPGELFF
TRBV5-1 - CASRPTDRTNEKLFF
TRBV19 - CASRDRREQYF
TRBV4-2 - CASSQDRPDTQYF
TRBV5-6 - CASSSEGLDTGELFF
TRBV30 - CAWRGRGQTNEKLFF
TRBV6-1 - CASSEGRRINSPLHF
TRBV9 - CASSVGPEGHEQYF
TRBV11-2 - CASSLPDGFYNEQFF
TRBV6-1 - CATTGLTSYSGELFF
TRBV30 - CAWSVKGGMALSGANVLTF
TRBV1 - CTSSQARPILKSYEQYF
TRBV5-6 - CASSFHTEAFF
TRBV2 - CASSEALGGLAEAFF
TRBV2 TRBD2 CASSPGRGFTDTQYF
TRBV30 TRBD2 CAWSTGLANNEQFF
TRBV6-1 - CASSEIDRSEQFF
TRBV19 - CASHHRVHSNQPQHF
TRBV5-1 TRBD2 CASSLAGGLAGAVTGELFF
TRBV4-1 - CASSQDRGSHTILAKNIQYF
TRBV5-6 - CASSFVSTDTQYF
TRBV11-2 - CASSQGTSGNTIYF
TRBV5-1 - CASSSGLGANEKLFF
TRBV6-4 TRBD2 CASRYSGGDTGELFF
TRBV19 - CASSPRAQGEQYF
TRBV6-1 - CASSFRDEGTEAFF
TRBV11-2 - CASSLDWGGPLDTQYF
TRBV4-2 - CASSQDTAVSYEQYF
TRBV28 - CASSPPTGEKLFF
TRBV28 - CASSLGTDTQYF
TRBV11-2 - CASSLGVRDKGETQYF
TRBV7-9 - CASSLDRGNTIYF
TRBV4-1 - CASTFEIQANTGELFF
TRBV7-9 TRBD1 CASSRRDSSYEQYF
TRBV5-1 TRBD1 CASSLDFQGADTGELFF
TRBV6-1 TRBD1 CATHRDRGHEQYF
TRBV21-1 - CASTRGATIYF
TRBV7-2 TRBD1 CASSRQGRNEKLFF